This T cell receptor (beta chain) was identified during a study of cytomegalovirus exposure and HLA in healthy donors. The study's findings and limits: It was assumed in the presence/absence analyses that sequencing depth was roughly uniform across donors. The number of N-insertions in an Asian-associated ancestry cluster was reportedly below the 666-donor mean in a later analysis. A later analysis found that most CMV-associated TCR beta chains appeared HLA-restricted.

PCR primers comprised 60 Vbeta and 13 Jbeta primers. This table comes from immunoSEQ multiplex PCR, and its TCRdb copy is limited to in-frame clones, with some not included. The table has about 170,000 clones, around 80% seen once; the top ten hold around 14%. Unmatched junction bases numbered 9, after V lost 7 bases and J lost 10 bases. The CDR3 spans 12 residues. The germline V gene encodes CDR1 MDHEN and CDR2 SYDVKM. As for this clone: Its target is not known.

The receptor's source is a woman aged 45-60 years in good health and CMV-seropositive. Sequencing was carried out using PBMCs. This chain joins TRBV28 and TRBJ1-1, with 7 bases fitting TRBD1. The chain's CDR3 is CASIQGGSGAFF. The CDR3 DNA reads as TGTGCCAGCATTCAGGGGGGCTCTGGAGCTTTCTTT.